The rows below give T cell receptor beta chains drawn from one sample of a study of blood T cell repertoires in COVID-19. Clones were sequenced by immunoSEQ multiplex PCR, and TCRdb holds only the in-frame ones, with some missing. Among some 250,000 clones listed, over 75% were seen once. The sample was peripheral blood. The origin of the receptors is a human donor in a cohort sampled during active COVID-19. Each CDR3 is given with its conserved first and last residue. A D gene is named only where the DNA matches it firmly. Size tells how often a clone was seen (once, few, many) or the class of an expanded clone, and some rows leave it out.

V gene	J gene	CDR3 length	clone size	D gene	CDR3 protein	CDR3 DNA
TRBV7-2	TRBJ2-6	16	.	.	CASSSGLLSGANVLTF	TGTGCCAGCAGCTCCGGACTGCTCTCTGGGGCCAACGTCCTGACTTTC
TRBV12-3/TRBV12-4	TRBJ1-2	13	.	.	CASRPGAAGGYTF	TGTGCCAGCAGACCAGGGGCAGCGGGGGGCTACACCTTC
TRBV3-1/TRBV3-2	TRBJ2-5	17	.	TRBD2	CASSQDPGLAGWETQYF	TGTGCCAGCAGCCAAGACCCGGGACTAGCGGGATGGGAGACCCAGTACTTC
TRBV11-2	TRBJ2-2	15	.	TRBD2	CASSPGGSFPGELFF	TGTGCCAGCAGCCCGGGGGGGAGTTTCCCCGGGGAGCTGTTTTTT
TRBV6-2/TRBV6-3	TRBJ2-7	14	.	TRBD1	CASSQGTGPYEQYF	TGTGCCAGCAGCCAGGGGACAGGTCCCTACGAGCAGTACTTC
TRBV6-1	TRBJ1-5	15	.	.	CASSELRGRRQPQHF	TGTGCCAGCAGTGAATTGCGGGGGCGGCGGCAGCCCCAGCATTTT
TRBV5-4	TRBJ2-1	16	.	.	CASSLGSGASYNEQFF	TGTGCCAGCAGCTTGGGAAGCGGAGCTTCCTACAATGAGCAGTTCTTC
TRBV11-1	TRBJ2-7	14	.	.	CASTPGVGSYEQYF	TGTGCCAGCACCCCGGGGGTCGGCTCCTACGAGCAGTACTTC
TRBV5-6	TRBJ1-1	15	.	.	CASSSKQGGNTEAFF	TGTGCCAGCAGCTCTAAACAGGGCGGGAACACTGAAGCTTTCTTT
TRBV15	TRBJ1-1	13	.	.	CATSTDRSTEAFF	TGTGCCACCAGCACCGATAGGAGCACTGAAGCTTTCTTT
TRBV19	TRBJ2-7	11	once	.	CASSIVYEQYF	TGTGCCAGTAGTATAGTATACGAGCAGTACTTC
TRBV30	TRBJ2-7	13	.	.	CAWSKGLSYEQYF	TGTGCCTGGAGTAAGGGACTTTCCTACGAGCAGTACTTC
TRBV19	TRBJ2-7	16	.	TRBD2	CASSMGTSGGSYEQYF	TGTGCCAGTAGTATGGGAACTAGCGGAGGCTCCTACGAGCAGTACTTC
TRBV7-9	TRBJ1-2	13	.	TRBD1	CANGTVSNYGYTF	TGTGCCAACGGGACAGTCTCTAACTATGGCTACACCTTC
TRBV29-1	TRBJ1-5	12	.	.	CSVEEGDQPQHF	TGCAGCGTTGAAGAAGGGGATCAGCCCCAGCATTTT
TRBV4-2	TRBJ2-1	17	.	TRBD2	CASSQGDYLSSYNEQFF	TGTGCCAGCAGCCAAGGGGACTACCTAAGCTCCTACAATGAGCAGTTCTTC
TRBV4-3	TRBJ1-5	15	.	TRBD1	CASSQQTGSNQPQHF	TGCGCCAGCAGCCAACAGACAGGGAGCAATCAGCCCCAGCATTTT
TRBV10-2	TRBJ2-2	15	.	TRBD2	CASSGLAGVSGELFF	TGCGCCAGCAGTGGGCTAGCGGGGGTCTCCGGGGAGCTGTTTTTT
TRBV27	TRBJ2-5	14	.	TRBD1	CAAGQGIWGETQYF	TGTGCCGCAGGACAGGGGATTTGGGGTGAGACCCAGTACTTC
TRBV28	TRBJ2-2	13	.	.	CASSSFNTGELFF	TGTGCCAGCAGTTCGTTCAACACCGGGGAGCTGTTTTTT
TRBV5-4	TRBJ2-3	15	.	TRBD2	CASSLGLARADTQYF	TGTGCCAGCAGCTTGGGACTAGCTCGAGCAGATACGCAGTATTTT
TRBV3-1/TRBV3-2	TRBJ2-5	18	.	TRBD2	CASSQGRASLAGVETQYF	TGTGCCAGCAGCCAAGGAAGGGCGTCACTAGCGGGGGTTGAGACCCAGTACTTC
TRBV5-1	TRBJ2-6	16	.	TRBD1	CASSLLGTAGANVLTF	TGCGCCAGCAGCTTGTTGGGGACAGCTGGGGCCAACGTCCTGACTTTC
TRBV7-2	TRBJ1-3	18	.	.	CASSLVSGNLFAGNTIYF	TGTGCCAGCAGCTTAGTGTCGGGGAACCTCTTTGCCGGAAACACCATATATTTT
TRBV9	TRBJ1-2	13	few	TRBD1	CASGDRGGYGYTF	TGTGCCAGCGGGGACAGGGGCGGTTATGGCTACACCTTC
TRBV4-3	TRBJ2-7	14	.	TRBD2	CASAPGTSGYEQYF	TGCGCCAGCGCACCGGGGACTAGCGGCTACGAGCAGTACTTC
TRBV10-3	TRBJ1-1	16	.	TRBD1	CAISESGTVMNTEAFF	TGTGCCATCAGTGAGTCGGGGACAGTTATGAACACTGAAGCTTTCTTT
TRBV5-1	TRBJ1-4	17	.	TRBD1	CASSSIPPGQGPEKLFF	TGCGCCAGCAGCTCGATACCGCCGGGACAGGGGCCTGAAAAACTGTTTTTT
TRBV28	TRBJ2-7	12	.	.	CASSLERYEQYF	TGTGCCAGCAGTTTAGAGCGCTACGAGCAGTACTTC
TRBV3-1/TRBV3-2	TRBJ1-2	17	.	TRBD1	CASSQQGAAPAPYGYTF	TGTGCCAGCAGCCAACAGGGGGCGGCCCCGGCTCCCTATGGCTACACCTTC
TRBV9	TRBJ2-7	17	.	TRBD2	CASSVEPLGGGANEQYF	TGTGCCAGCAGCGTAGAACCCCTAGGCGGGGGGGCGAACGAGCAGTACTTC
TRBV6-5	TRBJ2-7	14	.	TRBD2	CASSPTREGREQYF	TGTGCCAGCAGTCCAACCCGGGAGGGACGAGAGCAGTACTTC
TRBV29-1	TRBJ1-2	12	.	.	CSVDPKGDGYTF	TGCAGCGTTGACCCCAAAGGGGATGGCTACACCTTC
TRBV6-4	TRBJ1-6	14	.	.	CASSSTLRGTPLHF	TGTGCCAGCAGCTCCACCCTCAGGGGCACACCCCTCCACTTT
TRBV30	TRBJ2-7	16	.	.	CAWSVPPDFRSYEQYF	TGTGCCTGGAGTGTACCCCCGGACTTCCGCTCCTACGAGCAGTACTTC
TRBV18	TRBJ1-1	15	.	.	CASSRRSGQNTEAFF	TGTGCCAGCTCACGCCGATCAGGGCAGAACACTGAAGCTTTCTTT
TRBV28	TRBJ2-7	16	.	TRBD1	CASSLRSDRGYYEQYF	TGTGCCAGCAGCCTGAGATCGGACAGGGGTTACTACGAGCAGTACTTC
TRBV28	TRBJ1-5	15	.	.	CASSPVTGGNQPQHF	TGTGCCAGCAGCCCGGTCACAGGTGGCAATCAGCCCCAGCATTTT
TRBV5-6	TRBJ2-7	14	.	.	CASSRDIQSYEQYF	TGTGCCAGCAGCCGGGACATCCAATCCTACGAGCAGTACTTC
TRBV5-6	TRBJ2-7	16	.	TRBD1	CASSRDRGRNSYEQYF	TGTGCCAGCAGTCGAGACAGGGGCCGGAACTCCTACGAGCAGTACTTC
TRBV18	TRBJ2-7	15	.	TRBD1	CASSPRQGASYEQYF	TGTGCCAGCTCACCGAGACAGGGGGCCTCCTACGAGCAGTACTTC
TRBV30	TRBJ2-1	15	few	TRBD2	CAWSVLSGSPDEQFF	TGTGCCTGGAGTGTACTTAGCGGGAGTCCCGATGAGCAGTTCTTC
TRBV7-2	TRBJ2-2	16	.	TRBD2	CASSTNGGAGTGELFF	TGTGCCAGCAGCACTAACGGGGGGGCGGGCACCGGGGAGCTGTTTTTT
TRBV28	TRBJ2-7	17	.	.	CASSYPISGGPVNEQYF	TGTGCCAGCAGTTACCCTATTTCGGGGGGCCCTGTGAACGAGCAGTACTTC
TRBV7-3	TRBJ1-5	13	.	.	CASSSSRGQPQHF	TGTGCCAGCAGCTCCAGCAGGGGTCAGCCCCAGCATTTT
TRBV19	TRBJ1-6	12	.	.	CASSIAGRALHF	TGTGCCAGTAGTATAGCTGGGAGGGCCCTCCACTTT
TRBV5-1	TRBJ1-2	12	.	.	CASSFGGQGYTF	TGCGCCAGCAGCTTCGGGGGGCAAGGCTACACCTTC
TRBV4-3	TRBJ2-1	18	.	TRBD1	CASSQVPPRDRGYNEQFF	TGCGCCAGCAGCCAAGTTCCCCCCCGGGACAGGGGCTACAATGAGCAGTTCTTC
TRBV5-1	TRBJ2-3	16	.	.	CASSPDRRRTTDTQYF	TGCGCCAGCAGCCCTGACAGGCGCAGGACCACAGATACGCAGTATTTT
TRBV3-1/TRBV3-2	TRBJ1-2	15	.	TRBD1	CASSQVAGDSYGYTF	TGTGCCAGCAGCCAAGTGGCAGGGGACAGCTATGGCTACACCTTC
TRBV9	TRBJ2-3	13	.	.	CASSPAASDTQYF	TGTGCCAGCAGCCCCGCGGCCAGCGATACGCAGTATTTT
TRBV12-5	TRBJ2-1	12	few	.	CASGLWGHEQFF	TGTGCTAGTGGTTTGTGGGGCCATGAGCAGTTCTTC
TRBV24-1	TRBJ2-7	15	once	TRBD2	CATSVGLAGSYEQYF	TGTGCCACCAGTGTGGGCCTAGCGGGCTCCTACGAGCAGTACTTC